This T cell receptor beta chain was sequenced during a study of beta chain features in type 1 diabetes. Findings and limits, study-wide: PCR could preferentially amplify shorter templates, alike in patients and controls. Moderately but significantly shorter TCRB CDR3s were found in Type 1 diabetes patients in all four CD4+ subsets. In cDNA sequencing, cells with high TCR expression could be over-represented.

This clone has more than one count but fewer than ten. Its antigen is not identified. Sequenced material consisted of expressed TCRB transcripts (all of the isolated RNA was reverse transcribed). Sequencing of naive, central memory and regulatory T cell samples gave an average of approximately 3.5 million reads. This table comes from immunoSEQ multiplex PCR, and its TCRdb copy is limited to in-frame clones, with some not included. Of around 250,000 clones in the sample, around 25% were seen once. CDR1 and CDR2 (germline): SGHNT, YYREEE (reference sequence). With V trimmed by 0 bases and J by 3 bases, 2 bases remained unmatched. The CDR3 is made up of 14 amino acids. Per donor, one heparinised blood draw averaged about 100 mL.

The genes are TRBV5-4 and TRBJ1-1; 7 bases are shared with TRBD1. The source is a woman aged 25 to 39 with type 1 diabetes. What was sequenced was naive CD4+ T cells from blood. CDR3 protein: CASSLAGGYTEAFF. Written as DNA, the CDR3 is TGTGCCAGCAGCTTGGCAGGGGGTTACACTGAAGCTTTCTTT.